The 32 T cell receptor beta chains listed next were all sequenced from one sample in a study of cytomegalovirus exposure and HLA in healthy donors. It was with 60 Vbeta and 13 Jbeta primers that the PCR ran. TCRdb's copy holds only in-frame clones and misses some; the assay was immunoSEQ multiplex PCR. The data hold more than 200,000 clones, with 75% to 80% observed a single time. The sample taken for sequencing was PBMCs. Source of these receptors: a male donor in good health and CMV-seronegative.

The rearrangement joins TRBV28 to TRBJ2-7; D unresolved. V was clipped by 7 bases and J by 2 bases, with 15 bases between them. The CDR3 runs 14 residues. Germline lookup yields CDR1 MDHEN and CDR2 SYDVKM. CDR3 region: CASTQALLPYEQYF. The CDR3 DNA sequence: TGTGCCAGCACCCAAGCGCTGCTACCCTACGAGCAGTACTTC.

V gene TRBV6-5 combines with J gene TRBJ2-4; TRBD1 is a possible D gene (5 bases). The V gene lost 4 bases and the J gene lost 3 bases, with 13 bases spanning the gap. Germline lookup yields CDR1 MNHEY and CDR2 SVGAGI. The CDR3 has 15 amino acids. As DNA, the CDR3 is TGTGCCAGCAGTTTATCCAGGGTGGTCAAAAACATTCAGTACTTC. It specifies CASSLSRVVKNIQYF.

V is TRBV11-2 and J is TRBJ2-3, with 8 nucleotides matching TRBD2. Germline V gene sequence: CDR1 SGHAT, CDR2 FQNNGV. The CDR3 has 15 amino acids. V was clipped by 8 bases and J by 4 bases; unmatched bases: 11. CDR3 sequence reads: CASRRTGGLPDTQYF. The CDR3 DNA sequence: TGTGCCAGCCGTCGGACGGGGGGGCTTCCAGATACGCAGTATTTT.

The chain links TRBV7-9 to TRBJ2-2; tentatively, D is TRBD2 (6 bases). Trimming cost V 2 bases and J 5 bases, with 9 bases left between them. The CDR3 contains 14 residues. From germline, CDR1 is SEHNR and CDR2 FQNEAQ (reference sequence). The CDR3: CASSLNGGTGELFF. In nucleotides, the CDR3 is TGTGCCAGCAGCTTAAACGGGGGAACCGGGGAGCTGTTTTTT.

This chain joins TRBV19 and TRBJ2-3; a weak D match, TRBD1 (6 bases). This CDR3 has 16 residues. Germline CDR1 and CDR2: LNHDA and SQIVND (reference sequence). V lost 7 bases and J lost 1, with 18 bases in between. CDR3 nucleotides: TGTGCCAGTACCCTTAAACGGCAGGGGCGCACAGATACGCAGTATTTT. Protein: CASTLKRQGRTDTQYF. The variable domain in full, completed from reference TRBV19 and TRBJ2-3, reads DGGITQSPKYLFRKEGQNVTLSCEQNLNHDAMYWYRQDPGQGLRLIYYSQIVNDFQKGDIAEGYSVSREKKESFPLTVTSAQKNPTAFYLCASTLKRQGRTDTQYFGPGTRLTVL.

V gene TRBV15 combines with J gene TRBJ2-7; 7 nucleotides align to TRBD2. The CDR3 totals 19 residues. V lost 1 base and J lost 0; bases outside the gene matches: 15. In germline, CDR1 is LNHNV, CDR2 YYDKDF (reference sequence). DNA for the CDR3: TGTGCCACCAGCAGAGGCGGCCGGGACTACCGTTCGAGCTCCTACGAGCAGTACTTC. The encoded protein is CATSRGGRDYRSSSYEQYF.

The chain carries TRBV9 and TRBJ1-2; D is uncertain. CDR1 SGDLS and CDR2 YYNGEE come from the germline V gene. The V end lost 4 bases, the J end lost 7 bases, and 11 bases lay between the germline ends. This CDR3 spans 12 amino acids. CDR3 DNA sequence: TGTGCCAGCAGCCCCGGGATACTTGGCTACACCTTC. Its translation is CASSPGILGYTF. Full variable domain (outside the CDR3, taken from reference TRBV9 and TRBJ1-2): DSGVTQTPKHLITATGQRVTLRCSPRSGDLSVYWYQQSLDQGLQFLIQYYNGEERAKGNILERFSAQQFPDLHSELNLSSLELGDSALYFCASSPGILGYTFGSGTRLTVV.

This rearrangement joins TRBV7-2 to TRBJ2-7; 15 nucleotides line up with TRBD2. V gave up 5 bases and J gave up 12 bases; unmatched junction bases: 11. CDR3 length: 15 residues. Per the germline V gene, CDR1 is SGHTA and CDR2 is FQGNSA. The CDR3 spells CASSPGLAGGWVPYF. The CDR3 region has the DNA TGTGCCAGCAGCCCGGGACTAGCGGGAGGATGGGTGCCGTACTTC. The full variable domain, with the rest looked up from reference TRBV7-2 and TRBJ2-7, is GAGVSQSPSNKVTEKGKDVELRCDPISGHTALYWYRQSLGQGLEFLIYFQGNSAPDKSGLPSDRFSAERTGGSVSTLTIQRTQQEDSAVYLCASSPGLAGGWVPYFGPGTRLTVT.

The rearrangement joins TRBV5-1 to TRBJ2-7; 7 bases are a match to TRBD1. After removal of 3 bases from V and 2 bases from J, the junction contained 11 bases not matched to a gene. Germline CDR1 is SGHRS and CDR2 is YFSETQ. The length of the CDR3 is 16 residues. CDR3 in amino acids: CASSSSTDRAAYEQYF. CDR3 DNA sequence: TGCGCCAGCAGCTCCTCCACCGACAGGGCCGCCTACGAGCAGTACTTC.

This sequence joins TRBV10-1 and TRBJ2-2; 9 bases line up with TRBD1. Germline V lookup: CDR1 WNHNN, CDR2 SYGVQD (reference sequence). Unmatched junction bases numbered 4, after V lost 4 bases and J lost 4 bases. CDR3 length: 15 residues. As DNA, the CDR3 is TGCGCCAGCAGTGGGGGACAGGGATCCACCGGGGAGCTGTTTTTT. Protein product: CASSGGQGSTGELFF.

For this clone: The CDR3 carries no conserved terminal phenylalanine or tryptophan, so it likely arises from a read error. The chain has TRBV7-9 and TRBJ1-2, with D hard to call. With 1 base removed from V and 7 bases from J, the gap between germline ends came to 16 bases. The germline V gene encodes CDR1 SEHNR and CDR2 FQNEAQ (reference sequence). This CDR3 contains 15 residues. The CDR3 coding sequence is TGTGCCAGCAGCTTAGATACAGTACCGCGGGGTGGCTACACCCTC. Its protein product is CASSLDTVPRGGYTL.

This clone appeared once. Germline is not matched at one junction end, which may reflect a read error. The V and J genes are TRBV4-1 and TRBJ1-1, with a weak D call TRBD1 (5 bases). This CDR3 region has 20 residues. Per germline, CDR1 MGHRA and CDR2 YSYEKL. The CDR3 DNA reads TGCGCCAGCAGCCCCCCCGCCGGTGGGACTTCCAGGGTTATGAACACTGAAGTTTTCTTT. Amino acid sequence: CASSPPAGGTSRVMNTEVFF.

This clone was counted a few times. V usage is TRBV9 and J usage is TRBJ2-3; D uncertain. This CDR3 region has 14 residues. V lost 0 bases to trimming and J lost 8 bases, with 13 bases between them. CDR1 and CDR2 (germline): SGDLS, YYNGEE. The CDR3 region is CASSVATPLGTQYF. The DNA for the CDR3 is TGTGCCAGCAGCGTAGCTACTCCCCTCGGTACGCAGTATTTT.

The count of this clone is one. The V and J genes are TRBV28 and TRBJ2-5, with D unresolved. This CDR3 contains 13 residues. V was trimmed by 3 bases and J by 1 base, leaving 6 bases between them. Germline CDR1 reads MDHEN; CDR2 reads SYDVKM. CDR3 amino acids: CASSFVLQETQYF. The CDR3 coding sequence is TGTGCCAGCAGTTTCGTCCTCCAAGAGACCCAGTACTTC. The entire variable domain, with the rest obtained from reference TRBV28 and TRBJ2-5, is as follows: DVKVTQSSRYLVKRTGEKVFLECVQDMDHENMFWYRQDPGLGLRLIYFSYDVKMKEKGDIPEGYSVSREKKERFSLILESASTNQTSMYLCASSFVLQETQYFGPGTRLLVL.

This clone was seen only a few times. CDR3: CASSTTGTSGSSYNEQFF. In DNA, the CDR3 is TGTGCCAGCAGCACTACCGGGACTAGTGGGAGCTCCTACAATGAGCAGTTCTTC. V and J are TRBV9 and TRBJ2-1; 8 bases are a match to TRBD2. CDR3 length equals 18 residues. Looked up from germline, CDR1 is SGDLS and CDR2 is YYNGEE. The ends lost 4 bases at V and 0 bases at J; junction bases unmatched: 12.

The CDR3 region is CASSIEGQSTDTQYF. In DNA, the CDR3 is TGTGCCAGCAGCATAGAGGGACAGAGCACAGATACGCAGTATTTT. The rearrangement links TRBV7-2 to TRBJ2-3, with 7 nucleotides matching TRBD1. Germline V CDR1 and CDR2: SGHTA, FQGNSA. The CDR3 covers 15 residues. V lost 5 bases and J lost 0; bases outside the gene matches: 5.

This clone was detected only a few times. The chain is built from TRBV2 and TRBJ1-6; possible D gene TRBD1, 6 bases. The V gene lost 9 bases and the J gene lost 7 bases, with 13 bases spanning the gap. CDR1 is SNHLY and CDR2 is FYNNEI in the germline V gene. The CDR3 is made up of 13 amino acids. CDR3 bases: TGTGCCAGGGAGGACAGACTGAATTCACCCCTCCACTTT. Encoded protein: CAREDRLNSPLHF.

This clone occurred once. In DNA, the CDR3 is TGTGCCATCAGTGTTATTGGACTAGCGGGCATAAGTTCGAATGAGCAGTTCTTC. It specifies CAISVIGLAGISSNEQFF. The genes are TRBV10-3 and TRBJ2-1; 11 nucleotides line up with TRBD2. J was trimmed by 7 bases and V by 4 bases; bases with no gene match: 15. The CDR3 length is 18 residues. The germline V gene encodes CDR1 ENHRY and CDR2 SYGVKD.

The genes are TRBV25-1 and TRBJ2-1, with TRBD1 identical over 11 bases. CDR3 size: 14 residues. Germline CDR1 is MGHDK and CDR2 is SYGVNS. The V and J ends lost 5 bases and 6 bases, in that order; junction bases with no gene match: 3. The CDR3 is CASSRTGGPNEQFF. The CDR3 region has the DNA TGTGCCAGCAGTAGGACAGGGGGCCCCAATGAGCAGTTCTTC. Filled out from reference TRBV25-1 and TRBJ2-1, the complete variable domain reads EADIYQTPRYLVIGTGKKITLECSQTMGHDKMYWYQQDPGMELHLIHYSYGVNSTEKGDLSSESTVSRIRTEHFPLTLESARPSHTSQYLCASSRTGGPNEQFFGPGTRLTVL.

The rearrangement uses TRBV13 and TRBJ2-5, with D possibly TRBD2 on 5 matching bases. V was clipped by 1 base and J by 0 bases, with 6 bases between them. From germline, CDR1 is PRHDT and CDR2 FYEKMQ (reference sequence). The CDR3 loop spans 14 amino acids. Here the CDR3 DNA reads TGTGCCAGCAGCTTAGCGGACTACCAAGAGACCCAGTACTTC. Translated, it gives CASSLADYQETQYF.

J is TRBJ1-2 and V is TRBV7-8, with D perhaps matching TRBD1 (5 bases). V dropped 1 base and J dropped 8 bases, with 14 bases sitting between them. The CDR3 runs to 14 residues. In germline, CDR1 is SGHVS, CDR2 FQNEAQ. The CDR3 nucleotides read TGTGCCAGCAGCTTAGGCGGCAGGGACTTCGGCTACACCTTC. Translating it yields CASSLGGRDFGYTF.

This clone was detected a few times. Written as DNA, the CDR3 is TGTGCCAGCAGCCCGCGGACTAGCGGGGATAGCTCCTACGAGCAGTACTTC. Its translation: CASSPRTSGDSSYEQYF. This chain connects TRBV7-9 to TRBJ2-7, with 12 nucleotides matching TRBD2. Trimming removed 5 bases from V and 0 bases from J; junction bases left unmatched: 8. This CDR3 is built from 17 residues. Germline assignment: CDR1 SEHNR and CDR2 FQNEAQ (reference sequence).

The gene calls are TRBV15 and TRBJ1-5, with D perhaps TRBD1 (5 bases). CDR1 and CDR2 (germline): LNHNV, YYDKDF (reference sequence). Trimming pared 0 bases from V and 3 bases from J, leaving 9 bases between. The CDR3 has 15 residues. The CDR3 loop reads CATSRDRVLNQPQHF. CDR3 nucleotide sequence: TGTGCCACCAGCAGAGACAGGGTCCTCAATCAGCCCCAGCATTTT.

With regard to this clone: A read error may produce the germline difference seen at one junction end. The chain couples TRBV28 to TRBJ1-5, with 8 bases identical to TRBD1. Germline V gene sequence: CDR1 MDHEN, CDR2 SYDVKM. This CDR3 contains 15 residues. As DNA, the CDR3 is TGTGCCGGCAGTTTAGGACAGGGAGGCAATCAGCCCCAGCATTTT. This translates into CAGSLGQGGNQPQHF.

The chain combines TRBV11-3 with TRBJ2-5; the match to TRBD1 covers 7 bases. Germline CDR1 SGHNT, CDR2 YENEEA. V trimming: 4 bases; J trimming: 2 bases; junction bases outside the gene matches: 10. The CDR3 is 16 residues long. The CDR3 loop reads CASSSRWGQQQETQYF. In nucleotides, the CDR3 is TGTGCCAGCAGCTCCCGATGGGGACAGCAGCAAGAGACCCAGTACTTC.

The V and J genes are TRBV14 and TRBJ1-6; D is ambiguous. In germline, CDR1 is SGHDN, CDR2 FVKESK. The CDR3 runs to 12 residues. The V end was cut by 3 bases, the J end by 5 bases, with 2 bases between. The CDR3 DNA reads TGTGCCAGCAGCCACAATAATTCACCCCTCCACTTT. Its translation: CASSHNNSPLHF.

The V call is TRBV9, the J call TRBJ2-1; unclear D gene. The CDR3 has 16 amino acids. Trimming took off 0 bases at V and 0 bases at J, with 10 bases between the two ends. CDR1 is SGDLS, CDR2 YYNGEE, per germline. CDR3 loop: CASSVGGRSSYNEQFF. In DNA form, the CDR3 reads TGTGCCAGCAGCGTAGGAGGCCGGAGCTCCTACAATGAGCAGTTCTTC.

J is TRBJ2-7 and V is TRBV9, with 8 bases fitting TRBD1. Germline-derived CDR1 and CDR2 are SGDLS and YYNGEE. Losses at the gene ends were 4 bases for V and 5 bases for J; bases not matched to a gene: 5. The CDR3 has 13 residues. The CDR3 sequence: CASSRDRLDEQYF. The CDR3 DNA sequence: TGTGCCAGCAGCCGGGACAGGTTGGACGAGCAGTACTTC.

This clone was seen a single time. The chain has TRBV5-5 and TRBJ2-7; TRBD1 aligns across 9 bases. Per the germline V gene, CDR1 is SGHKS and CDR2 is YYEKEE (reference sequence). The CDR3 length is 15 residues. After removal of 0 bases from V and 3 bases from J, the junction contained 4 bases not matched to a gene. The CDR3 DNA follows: TGTGCCAGCAGCTTGGTGGCGGACAGGGGCTACGAGCAGTACTTC. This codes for CASSLVADRGYEQYF.

The CDR3 DNA sequence: TGTGCCAGCAGCACAGGGATAGATCAGCCCCAGCATTTT. Its translation: CASSTGIDQPQHF. The chain recombines TRBV6-5 with TRBJ1-5, with D maybe TRBD1 (6 bases). The CDR3 covers 13 residues. V lost 6 bases and J 5 bases, leaving 11 bases between the germline ends. Germline assignment: CDR1 MNHEY and CDR2 SVGAGI.

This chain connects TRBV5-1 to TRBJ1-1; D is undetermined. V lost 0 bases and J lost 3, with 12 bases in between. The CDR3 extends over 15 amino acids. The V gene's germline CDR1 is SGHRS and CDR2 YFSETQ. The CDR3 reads CASSLVAGRDTEAFF. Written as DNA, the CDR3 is TGCGCCAGCAGCTTGGTGGCGGGAAGGGACACTGAAGCTTTCTTT.

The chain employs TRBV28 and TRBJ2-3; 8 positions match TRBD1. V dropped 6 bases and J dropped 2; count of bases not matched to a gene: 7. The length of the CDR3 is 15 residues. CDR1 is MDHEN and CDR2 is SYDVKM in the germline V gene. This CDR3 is CASSPRGRPTDTQYF. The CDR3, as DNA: TGTGCCAGCAGCCCCAGGGGGCGCCCCACAGATACGCAGTATTTT.